This TCR beta chain originates from a study of OX40 agonist ivuxolimab in advanced cancers. Overall study context: Previous treatment with anti-PD-1, anti-PD-L1 or anti-CTLA-4 therapy was allowed; 35% to 50% had received some.

CDR1 is SGHAT and CDR2 is FQNNGV in the germline V gene. The J segment lost 4 bases and the V segment lost 4 bases, leaving 7 bases of the junction unmatched. This CDR3 is built from 14 residues. Clones were sequenced by immunoSEQ multiplex PCR, and TCRdb holds only the in-frame ones, with some missing. The sample shows about 70,000 clones, roughly 80% of them seen only once. J is TRBJ2-7 and V is TRBV11-2; 7 nucleotides agree with TRBD2. The sequences come from CD4+ or CD8+ T cells sorted from blood, collected in a trial of the OX40 agonist ivuxolimab. This receptor was obtained from an adult with an advanced solid tumor such as melanoma, head and neck, liver or kidney cancer. The CDR3 DNA reads as TGTGCCAGCAGCTCGTCGGGACTATTTTACGAGCAGTACTTC. Residues: CASSSSGLFYEQYF.